The 25 T cell receptor beta chains in this list originate from one sample, sequenced in a study of Ad26.COV2.S vaccination and SARS-CoV-2 variants. The protocol was immunoSEQ multiplex PCR, while the TCRdb copy is restricted to in-frame clones and leaves out a portion. This repertoire shows 500,000 or so clones, around nine tenths found once; its top ten account for over 10%. Treatment reported: around 19 received Ad26.COV2.S at low or high dose, single or two shots; roughly five received placebo; per-sample allocation not given. Sampling happened 63 days after the first vaccine or placebo injection. The specimen comprised peripheral blood, sampled in a trial of Ad26.COV2.S vaccine versus placebo. These receptors came from a person between 18 and 65 years old who received the Ad26.COV2.S COVID-19 vaccine or a placebo.

The chain recombines TRBV9 with TRBJ2-2; 11 nucleotides agree with TRBD2. CDR3 length: 17 amino acids. Germline-derived CDR1 and CDR2 are SGDLS and YYNGEE. After removal of 3 bases from V and 8 bases from J, the junction contained 12 bases not matched to a gene. CDR3 sequence: CASSASFLAGGMGELFF. CDR3 nucleotides: TGTGCCAGCAGCGCGAGTTTTCTAGCGGGAGGAATGGGGGAGCTGTTTTTT.

V gene TRBV6-6 combines with J gene TRBJ2-3; unclear D gene. V gave up 5 bases and J gave up 2 bases, with 8 bases separating them. The CDR3 has 13 amino acids. Germline CDR1 reads MNHNY; CDR2 reads SVGAGI (reference sequence). The CDR3 DNA sequence: TGTGCCAGCAGTCTCCCGGACACAGATACGCAGTATTTT. This sequence encodes CASSLPDTDTQYF.

The chain carries TRBV28 and TRBJ2-3; D not certain. CDR3 size: 13 residues. With 7 bases removed from V and 7 bases from J, the gap between germline ends came to 15 bases. The V gene's germline CDR1 is MDHEN and CDR2 SYDVKM. The CDR3 sequence: CASNPNRVYTQYF. The CDR3, as DNA: TGTGCCAGCAACCCTAACCGAGTCTATACGCAGTATTTT.

The J gene is TRBJ1-1, the V gene TRBV19; D may be TRBD1 (5 bases). CDR3 length: 16 residues. CDR1 and CDR2 from the germline V gene are LNHDA and SQIVND (reference sequence). V was shortened by 3 bases and J by 3 bases, with 17 bases between the two germline ends. The CDR3 here is CASSILPRGRDTEAFF. The CDR3 nucleotides are TGTGCCAGTAGTATCCTCCCGAGGGGTAGGGACACTGAAGCTTTCTTT.

The V and J genes are TRBV30 and TRBJ1-6, with D unresolved. Trimming removed 0 bases at V and 3 bases at J, with 9 bases between. The CDR3 spans 15 residues. Germline V CDR1 and CDR2: GTSNPN, SVGIG (reference sequence). The CDR3 spells CAWSVFQNYNSPLHF. The CDR3 coding sequence is TGTGCCTGGAGTGTGTTTCAGAACTATAATTCACCCCTCCACTTT.

V and J are TRBV11-2 and TRBJ2-7; perhaps TRBD2 as D (6 bases). The CDR3 totals 15 residues. Germline loops: CDR1 SGHAT, CDR2 FQNNGV. With 2 bases removed from V and 6 bases from J, the gap between germline ends came to 17 bases. CDR3 residues: CASSLLRGPSSEQYF. For the CDR3, the DNA is TGTGCCAGCAGCTTACTGCGGGGCCCCTCTAGCGAGCAGTACTTC.

In DNA, the CDR3 is TGTGCCAGTAGTTTGCTAGCGGGGGCCAACACCGGGGAGCTGTTTTTT. It encodes CASSLLAGANTGELFF. The chain carries TRBV19 and TRBJ2-2; 10 positions match TRBD2. Germline V gene lookup returns CDR1 LNHDA and CDR2 SQIVND (reference sequence). CDR3 length: 16 residues. Trimming at V came to 5 bases and at J to 2 bases, leaving 5 bases not matched to a gene.

The V call is TRBV7-6, the J call TRBJ2-2, with D hard to call. The V end was cut by 0 bases, the J end by 2 bases, with 4 bases between. The germline V gene encodes CDR1 SGHVS and CDR2 FNYEAQ. This CDR3 is 14 amino acids long. The CDR3 loop is CASSLAYNTGELFF. The CDR3 DNA is TGTGCCAGCAGCTTAGCTTATAACACCGGGGAGCTGTTTTTT.

This chain links TRBV5-1 with TRBJ1-4; 7 bases line up with TRBD1. V lost 4 bases and J lost 4; bases outside the gene matches: 7. Germline V gene lookup returns CDR1 SGHRS and CDR2 YFSETQ. CDR3 length equals 15 residues. The CDR3: CASSPGDRDNEKLFF. CDR3 DNA: TGCGCCAGCAGCCCGGGCGACAGGGATAATGAAAAACTGTTTTTT.

The V and J genes are TRBV20-1 and TRBJ2-7; TRBD2 matches at 9 bases. Germline assignment: CDR1 DFQATT and CDR2 SNEGSKA (reference sequence). The CDR3 extends over 14 amino acids. With V trimmed by 3 bases and J by 5 bases, 8 bases remained unmatched. This CDR3 is CSASFLAGLDEQYF. The CDR3 DNA follows: TGCAGTGCTAGTTTTCTAGCGGGACTCGACGAGCAGTACTTC.

V is TRBV19 and J is TRBJ1-6; 7 nucleotides align to TRBD1. The CDR3 runs 14 residues. Germline loops: CDR1 LNHDA, CDR2 SQIVND (reference sequence). V shed 4 bases and J 10 bases; nucleotides not matched to a gene: 7. CDR3 amino acids: CASSTRQGGSPLHF. The CDR3 region has the DNA TGTGCCAGTAGTACCCGACAGGGAGGCTCACCCCTCCACTTT.

The rearrangement joins TRBV27 to TRBJ2-1, with 8 bases identical to TRBD2. CDR1 and CDR2 from the germline V gene are MNHEY and SMNVEV (reference sequence). The CDR3 contains 15 residues. The J segment lost 6 bases and the V segment lost 1 base, leaving 5 bases of the junction unmatched. DNA of the CDR3: TGTGCCAGCAGTTTATTGCCGGGAGGGCGCAATGAGCAGTTCTTC. It codes for CASSLLPGGRNEQFF.

About this clone: Other nucleotide sequences from this sample produce the same CDR3. The V gene is TRBV9, the J gene TRBJ1-5; no definite D call. The CDR3 covers 13 residues. The germline V and J ends were trimmed by 0 bases and 0 bases, with 1 base remaining between them. Germline assignment: CDR1 SGDLS and CDR2 YYNGEE. The CDR3 here is CASSVGSNQPQHF. CDR3 DNA: TGTGCCAGCAGCGTAGGTAGCAATCAGCCCCAGCATTTT.

Here the CDR3 DNA reads TGTGCCAGCAGTAACCCCGGGGGGCTGAGCAATCAGCCCCAGCATTTT. The encoded protein is CASSNPGGLSNQPQHF. The chain is built from TRBV28 and TRBJ1-5; D possibly corresponds to TRBD1 (6 bases). Trimming removed 5 bases from V and 1 base from J, with 15 bases in between. The CDR3 has 16 amino acids. Germline values: CDR1 MDHEN, CDR2 SYDVKM. Supplemented by reference TRBV28 and TRBJ1-5, the full variable domain reads DVKVTQSSRYLVKRTGEKVFLECVQDMDHENMFWYRQDPGLGLRLIYFSYDVKMKEKGDIPEGYSVSREKKERFSLILESASTNQTSMYLCASSNPGGLSNQPQHFGDGTRLSIL.

This clone was detected a few times. This chain connects TRBV7-9 to TRBJ2-7, with 9 bases lining up with TRBD1. Germline values: CDR1 SEHNR, CDR2 FQNEAQ (reference sequence). V lost 5 bases to trimming and J lost 5 bases; unmatched junction nucleotides: 13. This CDR3 has 16 residues. This chain's CDR3 is CASSPPLGQGLHEQYF. CDR3 nucleotides: TGTGCCAGCAGCCCTCCCCTAGGACAGGGGTTGCACGAGCAGTACTTC. Full variable domain (remainder filled in from reference TRBV7-9 and TRBJ2-7): DTGVSQNPRHKITKRGQNVTFRCDPISEHNRLYWYRQTLGQGPEFLTYFQNEAQLEKSRLLSDRFSAERPKGSFSTLEIQRTEQGDSAMYLCASSPPLGQGLHEQYFGPGTRLTVT.

This clone has only a few counts. V and J are TRBV7-9 and TRBJ2-1; D possibly uses TRBD1 or TRBD2 (5 bases each). V gave up 4 bases and J gave up 9 bases, with 7 bases separating them. Germline-derived CDR1 and CDR2 are SEHNR and FQNEAQ (reference sequence). The CDR3 runs 11 residues. As DNA, the CDR3 is TGTGCCAGCAGCTGGGGGACTGAGCAGTTCTTC. It encodes CASSWGTEQFF.

The genes are TRBV27 and TRBJ2-1; 11 bases line up with TRBD2. The CDR3 is 15 amino acids. V lost 5 bases to trimming and J lost 8 bases; unmatched junction nucleotides: 8. From germline, CDR1 is MNHEY and CDR2 SMNVEV (reference sequence). The CDR3 DNA sequence: TGTGCCAGCAGTCCCTCGACTAGCGGGATCTATGAGCAGTTCTTC. Translating it yields CASSPSTSGIYEQFF.

The chain employs TRBV28 and TRBJ1-1, with a tentative D call TRBD1 (5 bases). V was cut by 2 bases and J by 4 bases, with 11 bases left in between. Germline V gives CDR1 MDHEN, CDR2 SYDVKM. This CDR3 spans 14 amino acids. CDR3 DNA: TGTGCCAGCAGTTTAAACGCAGGGATCACTGAAGCTTTCTTT. Its translation is CASSLNAGITEAFF.

The chain carries TRBV14 and TRBJ2-3; 10 positions agree with TRBD2. The CDR3 spans 16 residues. The V segment lost 4 bases and the J segment 2 bases; nucleotides outside the gene matches: 6. The germline V gene encodes CDR1 SGHDN and CDR2 FVKESK. The CDR3 spells CASSLTGTSVTDTQYF. CDR3 DNA sequence: TGTGCCAGCAGCCTGACCGGGACTAGCGTCACAGATACGCAGTATTTT.

The chain links TRBV30 to TRBJ1-3; D is unclear. The germline CDR1 and CDR2 sequences are GTSNPN and SVGIG (reference sequence). CDR3 size: 13 residues. The V gene lost 5 bases and the J gene lost 4 bases, with 12 bases spanning the gap. The CDR3 DNA is TGTGCCTGGGATCTAGGGCTCGGAAACACCATATATTTT. Protein: CAWDLGLGNTIYF.

This sequence joins TRBV27 and TRBJ1-2; 9 nucleotides line up with TRBD1. V shed 10 bases and J 0 bases; nucleotides not matched to a gene: 12. This CDR3 is 16 amino acids long. CDR1 and CDR2 from the germline V gene are MNHEY and SMNVEV (reference sequence). The CDR3 spells CATRTLGQGPNYGYTF. In DNA, the CDR3 is TGTGCCACCCGTACCTTGGGACAGGGACCTAACTATGGCTACACCTTC.

This clone was seen a handful of times. The V call is TRBV7-3, the J call TRBJ2-1, with D tentatively TRBD2 (6 bases). In germline, CDR1 is SGHTA, CDR2 FQGTGA. The CDR3 loop spans 13 amino acids. V lost 5 bases to trimming and J lost 5 bases, with 10 bases between them. The CDR3 reads CASSRPGDNEQFF. The CDR3 DNA reads as TGTGCCAGCAGCCGCCCGGGGGACAATGAGCAGTTCTTC.

The V gene is TRBV7-2, the J gene TRBJ2-7; no clear D. CDR3 length equals 14 residues. Germline CDR1 reads SGHTA; CDR2 reads FQGNSA. Between the trimmed V and J ends, which lost 0 bases and 6 bases, there was a span of 12 bases. Written as DNA, the CDR3 is TGTGCCAGCAGCTTAGCAGGGTCCGGAATCGAGCAGTACTTC. Encoded protein: CASSLAGSGIEQYF.

As for this clone: Germline is not matched at one junction end, which may reflect a read error. The genes are TRBV4-3 and TRBJ2-7; D is possibly TRBD1 (5 bases). In germline, CDR1 is LGHNA, CDR2 YSLEER. This CDR3 spans 13 amino acids. DNA of the CDR3: TGCGCCAGCAGCCAAGATCGCGTGGGCAGGGTCCAATTC. It yields the protein CASSQDRVGRVQF.

The chain carries TRBV6-5 and TRBJ2-7; D unclear. Trimming took 8 bases from V and 7 from J, leaving 9 bases between them. The CDR3 length is 10 residues. Germline V gene sequence: CDR1 MNHEY, CDR2 SVGAGI. The DNA of the CDR3 is TGTGCCAGCCTATTCAGGGAGCAGTACTTC. Translation gives CASLFREQYF.